The rows below give T cell receptor beta chains drawn from one sample of a study of T cell responses to AZD1222 COVID-19 vaccine. Assay: immunoSEQ multiplex PCR; the TCRdb copy retains only in-frame clones and omits some. The sample holds 150,000 to 200,000 clones, just over 90% seen once. The source was peripheral blood, collected 28 days after the second AZD1222 dose. The source of these receptors is an adult who received the AZD1222 COVID-19 vaccine. The CDR3 runs from the conserved cysteine through the conserved F or W. Fields, in order: J gene, D gene, clone size, V gene, CDR3 protein, CDR3 DNA. A D gene is named only where the DNA matches it firmly. Size is stated for part of the rows, as once, few or many counts, or as a class when the clone is expanded.

j_call: TRBJ2-1; d_call: .; clone_size: .; v_call: TRBV3-1/TRBV3-2; cdr3_aa: CASSQDPAGKLNEQFF; cdr3_nt: TGTGCCAGCAGCCAAGACCCAGCCGGGAAATTGAATGAGCAGTTCTTC
j_call: TRBJ2-2; d_call: .; clone_size: .; v_call: TRBV7-9; cdr3_aa: CASSPRATGELFF; cdr3_nt: TGTGCCAGCAGCCCCAGGGCCACCGGGGAGCTGTTTTTT
j_call: TRBJ1-6; d_call: .; clone_size: few; v_call: TRBV6-6; cdr3_aa: CASSPGIKPTNSPLHF; cdr3_nt: TGTGCCAGCAGCCCTGGGATCAAACCAACTAATTCACCCCTCCACTTT
j_call: TRBJ1-1; d_call: TRBD1; clone_size: few; v_call: TRBV5-1; cdr3_aa: CASSPPRQGGTEAFF; cdr3_nt: TGCGCCAGCAGCCCCCCCCGGCAGGGGGGCACTGAAGCTTTCTTT
j_call: TRBJ2-1; d_call: .; clone_size: few; v_call: TRBV2; cdr3_aa: CASRKAAAYSYNEQFF; cdr3_nt: TGTGCCAGCAGGAAAGCTGCCGCCTACTCCTACAATGAGCAGTTCTTC
j_call: TRBJ2-7; d_call: .; clone_size: .; v_call: TRBV24-1; cdr3_aa: CATGVGVSYEQYF; cdr3_nt: TGTGCCACCGGCGTTGGCGTCTCCTACGAGCAGTACTTC
j_call: TRBJ1-3; d_call: .; clone_size: .; v_call: TRBV3-1/TRBV3-2; cdr3_aa: CASSQVYQGAGNTIYF; cdr3_nt: TGTGCCAGCAGCCAAGTGTACCAGGGCGCTGGAAACACCATATATTTT
j_call: TRBJ1-3; d_call: .; clone_size: .; v_call: TRBV27; cdr3_aa: CASSFGPSLGNTIYF; cdr3_nt: TGTGCCAGCAGTTTCGGGCCGTCACTCGGAAACACCATATATTTT
j_call: TRBJ2-1; d_call: .; clone_size: .; v_call: TRBV29-1; cdr3_aa: CSVAPGAEVQVNEQFF; cdr3_nt: TGCAGCGTTGCCCCTGGGGCTGAAGTTCAGGTTAATGAGCAGTTCTTC
j_call: TRBJ2-5; d_call: .; clone_size: .; v_call: TRBV2; cdr3_aa: CASSSRDGGGWGKETQYF; cdr3_nt: TGTGCCAGCAGTAGCCGGGACGGTGGTGGTTGGGGAAAAGAGACCCAGTACTTC
j_call: TRBJ1-5; d_call: TRBD1; clone_size: .; v_call: TRBV27; cdr3_aa: CASSPLTGYSNQPQHF; cdr3_nt: TGTGCCAGCAGTCCATTGACAGGGTATAGCAATCAGCCCCAGCATTTT
j_call: TRBJ1-5; d_call: TRBD1; clone_size: .; v_call: TRBV5-8; cdr3_aa: CASSLGQGGREPQHF; cdr3_nt: TGTGCCAGCAGCTTGGGGCAGGGGGGTAGGGAGCCCCAGCATTTT
j_call: TRBJ2-3; d_call: .; clone_size: few; v_call: TRBV7-2; cdr3_aa: CASSPDATDTQYF; cdr3_nt: TGTGCCAGCAGCCCAGACGCCACAGATACGCAGTATTTT
j_call: TRBJ2-1; d_call: .; clone_size: few; v_call: TRBV3-1/TRBV3-2; cdr3_aa: CASSQDRGDEQFF; cdr3_nt: TGTGCCAGCAGCCAAGATCGGGGCGATGAGCAGTTCTTC
j_call: TRBJ2-7; d_call: .; clone_size: .; v_call: TRBV6-2/TRBV6-3; cdr3_aa: CASSSLAELPPREQYF; cdr3_nt: TGTGCCAGCAGTTCCTTAGCGGAACTACCCCCTCGAGAGCAGTACTTC
j_call: TRBJ2-1; d_call: TRBD1; clone_size: once; v_call: TRBV13; cdr3_aa: CASSLWTGVVDEQFF; cdr3_nt: TGTGCCAGCAGCCTCTGGACAGGGGTTGTGGATGAGCAGTTCTTC
j_call: TRBJ1-1; d_call: TRBD1; clone_size: .; v_call: TRBV7-9; cdr3_aa: CASSDRGQGTEAFF; cdr3_nt: TGTGCCAGCAGCGACAGGGGACAGGGCACTGAAGCTTTCTTT
j_call: TRBJ1-5; d_call: TRBD1; clone_size: .; v_call: TRBV5-1; cdr3_aa: CASSSIGQGQPQHF; cdr3_nt: TGCGCCAGCAGCTCTATTGGACAGGGTCAGCCCCAGCATTTT
j_call: TRBJ2-7; d_call: TRBD2; clone_size: .; v_call: TRBV5-5; cdr3_aa: CASSVLGSRGDEQYF; cdr3_nt: TGTGCCAGCAGCGTCCTAGGGTCGCGGGGGGATGAGCAGTACTTC
j_call: TRBJ2-1; d_call: TRBD2; clone_size: .; v_call: TRBV2; cdr3_aa: CASSGRLAGGPGSYNEQFF; cdr3_nt: TGTGCCAGCAGTGGACGGCTAGCGGGAGGGCCCGGCTCCTACAATGAGCAGTTCTTC
j_call: TRBJ2-3; d_call: .; clone_size: .; v_call: TRBV7-3; cdr3_aa: CASSLLGTDTQYF; cdr3_nt: TGTGCCAGCAGCTTACTCGGAACAGATACGCAGTATTTT
j_call: TRBJ1-1; d_call: .; clone_size: .; v_call: TRBV12-3/TRBV12-4; cdr3_aa: CASSLAPGQAFF; cdr3_nt: TGTGCCAGCAGTTTGGCCCCCGGTCAAGCTTTCTTT
j_call: TRBJ1-6; d_call: .; clone_size: .; v_call: TRBV6-5; cdr3_aa: CASSRAKGLNSPLHF; cdr3_nt: TGTGCCAGCAGTCGCGCGAAAGGGTTGAATTCACCCCTCCACTTT
j_call: TRBJ1-2; d_call: .; clone_size: .; v_call: TRBV7-9; cdr3_aa: CASSFSREGYTF; cdr3_nt: TGTGCCAGCAGCTTTAGCAGGGAGGGCTACACCTTC
j_call: TRBJ2-7; d_call: .; clone_size: .; v_call: TRBV28; cdr3_aa: CASSPPPTERPYEQYF; cdr3_nt: TGTGCCAGCAGTCCCCCCCCGACAGAGCGCCCCTACGAGCAGTACTTC
j_call: TRBJ1-4; d_call: TRBD1; clone_size: .; v_call: TRBV7-9; cdr3_aa: CASSPLRGQTTFNEKLFF; cdr3_nt: TGTGCCAGCAGCCCCCTTCGGGGACAGACCACCTTTAATGAAAAACTGTTTTTT
j_call: TRBJ1-3; d_call: .; clone_size: few; v_call: TRBV30; cdr3_aa: CAWEEGGSGNTIYF; cdr3_nt: TGTGCCTGGGAGGAAGGGGGCTCTGGAAACACCATATATTTT
j_call: TRBJ1-2; d_call: .; clone_size: .; v_call: TRBV5-5; cdr3_aa: CASSLGAALYGYTF; cdr3_nt: TGTGCCAGCAGCTTGGGAGCTGCGCTCTATGGCTACACCTTC
j_call: TRBJ2-5; d_call: .; clone_size: .; v_call: TRBV7-6; cdr3_aa: CASSLDPSQETQYF; cdr3_nt: TGTGCCAGCAGCTTGGATCCTAGCCAAGAGACCCAGTACTTC
j_call: TRBJ2-1; d_call: TRBD2; clone_size: .; v_call: TRBV5-1; cdr3_aa: CASKNGRASEQFF; cdr3_nt: TGCGCCAGCAAAAACGGGAGGGCCTCGGAGCAGTTCTTC
j_call: TRBJ1-6; d_call: .; clone_size: .; v_call: TRBV7-2; cdr3_aa: CASSLGRADSSPLHF; cdr3_nt: TGTGCCAGCAGCTTAGGCAGGGCCGACAGTTCACCCCTCCACTTT
j_call: TRBJ2-5; d_call: .; clone_size: once; v_call: TRBV28; cdr3_aa: CASTRGRNQETQYF; cdr3_nt: TGTGCCAGCACTAGGGGACGGAATCAAGAGACCCAGTACTTC
j_call: TRBJ2-2; d_call: .; clone_size: .; v_call: TRBV30; cdr3_aa: CAWENTGELFF; cdr3_nt: TGTGCCTGGGAGAACACCGGGGAGCTGTTTTTT